The 11 T cell receptor beta chains presented below share a single source sample, sequenced in a study of blood T cell repertoires in COVID-19. TCRdb's table, derived via immunoSEQ multiplex PCR, lists solely in-frame clones and lacks some. The sample lists 200,000 to 300,000 clones, 75% to 90% occurring once. Sequenced: peripheral blood. These receptor sequences come from a man between 35 and 55 years old with acute or convalescent COVID-19.

This clone occurred many times. This chain joins TRBV7-8 and TRBJ2-2; no clear D gene. CDR1 is SGHVS, CDR2 FQNEAQ, per germline. There are 17 residues in the CDR3. The ends were cut back, 7 bases at V and 5 bases at J, with 23 bases in the middle. The CDR3 protein is CASNSASMSVWTGELFF. In DNA form, the CDR3 reads TGTGCCAGCAACTCGGCTAGTATGTCGGTGTGGACCGGGGAGCTGTTTTTT.

The genes are TRBV29-1 and TRBJ2-5; tentatively, D is TRBD1 (6 bases). V lost 4 bases and J 5 bases, leaving 14 bases between the germline ends. The CDR3 extends over 13 amino acids. The germline CDR1 and CDR2 sequences are SQVTM and ANQGSEA. The CDR3 region has the DNA TGCAGCGTTGCCCGGGACAACTGGGAGACCCAGTACTTC. This translates into CSVARDNWETQYF.

This chain links TRBV5-6 with TRBJ2-7; 7 bases are a match to TRBD2. Germline lookup yields CDR1 SGHDT and CDR2 YYEEEE. The CDR3 has 14 residues. The junction had 6 bases not matched to a gene; V was cut back by 3 bases and J by 3 bases. In nucleotides, the CDR3 is TGTGCCAGCAGCTGGGCTAGCGGCCACTACGAGCAGTACTTC. As protein: CASSWASGHYEQYF.

The chain employs TRBV18 and TRBJ2-2; D gene unclear. The CDR3 extends over 16 amino acids. V was clipped by 0 bases and J by 0 bases, with 8 bases between them. The V gene's germline CDR1 is KGHSH and CDR2 LQKENI. CDR3 bases: TGTGCCAGCTCACCACCGGGCGATTCGAACACCGGGGAGCTGTTTTTT. Encoded protein: CASSPPGDSNTGELFF. The full variable domain, completed using reference TRBV18 and TRBJ2-2, is NAGVMQNPRHLVRRRGQEARLRCSPMKGHSHVYWYRQLPEEGLKFMVYLQKENIIDESGMPKERFSAEFPKEGPSILRIQQVVRGDSAAYFCASSPPGDSNTGELFFGEGSRLTVL.

J is TRBJ1-2 and V is TRBV19, with D possibly TRBD1 on 5 matching bases. Germline loops: CDR1 LNHDA, CDR2 SQIVND (reference sequence). This CDR3 has 13 residues. Trimming pared 3 bases from V and 4 bases from J, leaving 9 bases between. The CDR3 sequence is CASSMTARYGYTF. The CDR3 DNA is TGTGCCAGTAGTATGACAGCACGCTATGGCTACACCTTC.

The chain recombines TRBV7-2 with TRBJ1-6; D call uncertain. This CDR3 region has 15 residues. The V and J ends lost 5 bases and 11 bases respectively, with 19 bases between them. Germline V gene data show CDR1 as SGHTA and CDR2 as FQGNSA. CDR3 in DNA: TGTGCCAGCAGCCCACCTAGCCCCCGTTCGACACCCCTCCACTTT. This translates into CASSPPSPRSTPLHF.

This chain uses TRBV14 with TRBJ2-5; 10 positions agree with TRBD2. This CDR3 contains 17 residues. CDR1 is SGHDN, CDR2 FVKESK, per germline. The J segment lost 4 bases and the V segment lost 1 base, leaving 9 bases of the junction unmatched. CDR3 DNA: TGTGCCAGCAGCCAAGGGTTCGGGACTAGCGAGACAGAGACCCAGTACTTC. As protein: CASSQGFGTSETETQYF. Combining the CDR3 with reference TRBV14 and TRBJ2-5 gives the whole variable domain EAGVTQFPSHSVIEKGQTVTLRCDPISGHDNLYWYRRVMGKEIKFLLHFVKESKQDESGMPNNRFLAERTGGTYSTLKVQPAELEDSGVYFCASSQGFGTSETETQYFGPGTRLLVL.

The rearrangement uses TRBV19 and TRBJ1-1; 9 nucleotides line up with TRBD1. V was clipped by 4 bases and J by 4 bases; unmatched bases: 7. The CDR3 length is 15 residues. Germline-derived CDR1 and CDR2 are LNHDA and SQIVND (reference sequence). The CDR3 sequence is CASSTPTGGGTEAFF. The CDR3 bases are TGTGCCAGTAGTACCCCGACAGGGGGGGGCACTGAAGCTTTCTTT.

V gene TRBV13 combines with J gene TRBJ2-5, with 7 bases aligning to TRBD2. The CDR3 totals 14 residues. V was clipped by 5 bases and J by 3 bases; unmatched bases: 6. Per germline, CDR1 PRHDT and CDR2 FYEKMQ (reference sequence). The DNA for the CDR3 is TGTGCCAGCAGCCTTGAGCGGGGAGAAGAGACCCAGTACTTC. Its translation: CASSLERGEETQYF.

The V and J genes are TRBV10-1 and TRBJ2-1, with D perhaps matching TRBD2 (5 bases). Per the germline V gene, CDR1 is WNHNN and CDR2 is SYGVQD (reference sequence). The V gene lost 3 bases and the J gene lost 0 bases, with 12 bases spanning the gap. The CDR3 is made up of 16 amino acids. CDR3 protein: CASSDRAANSYNEQFF. CDR3 nucleotide sequence: TGCGCCAGCAGTGATAGAGCGGCAAACTCCTACAATGAGCAGTTCTTC.

The V call is TRBV5-4, the J call TRBJ2-3, with 8 bases fitting TRBD1. CDR3 length: 14 residues. The germline CDR1 and CDR2 sequences are SGHNT and YYREEE (reference sequence). With V trimmed by 2 bases and J by 3 bases, 2 bases remained unmatched. CDR3 sequence reads: CASSLRDRTDTQYF. In DNA, the CDR3 is TGTGCCAGCAGCTTAAGGGACAGGACAGATACGCAGTATTTT.